This is a list of T cell receptor beta chains from one sample in a study of cytomegalovirus exposure and HLA in healthy donors. TCRdb's copy holds only in-frame clones and misses some; the assay was immunoSEQ multiplex PCR. The sample shows 100,000 or so clones, 60% to 85% of them seen only once. Material: PBMCs. All receptors derive from a female donor in good health and CMV-seronegative. Each CDR3 is given with its conserved first and last residue. The D gene is left open where the match is weak. The size of a clone is reported for some rows only, either as once, few or many, or as a class for expanded clones.

j_gene | abundance | v_gene | d_gene | CDR3aa | CDR3nt
TRBJ2-7 | . | TRBV6-1 | TRBD1 | CASSARDRGLDEQYF | TGTGCCAGCAGTGCCCGGGACAGGGGGCTCGACGAGCAGTACTTC
TRBJ2-5 | . | TRBV20-1 | . | CSVGLETQYF | TGCAGTGTGGGCTTGGAGACCCAGTACTTC
TRBJ2-7 | . | TRBV9 | TRBD1 | CASSIRRQGAREQYF | TGTGCCAGCAGCATCCGAAGACAGGGGGCGAGGGAGCAGTACTTC
TRBJ1-2 | . | TRBV27 | . | CASSPSTTGRDGYTF | TGTGCCAGCAGTCCCTCGACGACAGGACGGGATGGCTACACCTTC
TRBJ1-1 | . | TRBV4-3 | . | CASSQRGGTEAFF | TGCGCCAGCAGCCAACGGGGTGGGACTGAAGCTTTCTTT
TRBJ2-2 | . | TRBV29-1 | TRBD1 | CSVALGTGGKGGTGELFF | TGCAGCGTCGCGCTGGGGACAGGGGGTAAAGGTGGCACCGGGGAGCTGTTTTTT
TRBJ2-7 | . | TRBV6-1 | . | CASGPVEDEQYF | TGTGCCAGCGGGCCGGTGGAAGACGAGCAGTACTTC
TRBJ2-1 | . | TRBV5-1 | TRBD2 | CASSLAGTSGGSDEQFF | TGCGCCAGCAGCTTGGCCGGGACTAGCGGGGGGTCGGATGAGCAGTTCTTC
TRBJ2-2 | . | TRBV5-4 | . | CASSFAGATGELFF | TGTGCCAGCAGCTTCGCAGGGGCCACCGGGGAGCTGTTTTTT
TRBJ2-5 | once | TRBV7-9 | TRBD1 | CASSSLTGDQETQYF | TGTGCCAGCAGCTCACTGACAGGGGACCAAGAGACCCAGTACTTC
TRBJ1-2 | . | TRBV27 | TRBD1 | CASSLSTGQGNRNYGYTF | TGTGCCAGCAGTTTATCCACGGGACAGGGTAACCGTAACTATGGCTACACCTTC
TRBJ2-2 | . | TRBV7-9 | TRBD2 | CSSSRRGLADFTGELFF | TGTTCCAGCAGCCGCAGAGGACTAGCGGACTTCACCGGGGAGCTGTTTTTT
TRBJ2-2 | . | TRBV27 | . | CASSLLFTGELFF | TGTGCCAGCAGTTTACTATTTACCGGGGAGCTGTTTTTT
TRBJ2-5 | . | TRBV11-2 | . | CASSLGRSVGGKETQYF | TGTGCCAGCAGCTTAGGTCGATCCGTGGGGGGAAAAGAGACCCAGTACTTC
TRBJ1-1 | . | TRBV6-1 | . | CASSEGPGVPEAFF | TGTGCCAGCAGTGAAGGGCCAGGGGTCCCTGAAGCTTTCTTT
TRBJ2-1 | . | TRBV7-6 | . | CASTSHNEQFF | TGTGCCAGCACTTCCCACAATGAGCAGTTCTTC
TRBJ2-3 | . | TRBV27 | TRBD2 | CASSPTSGEIVGQYF | TGTGCCAGCAGTCCTACTAGCGGGGAAATCGTCGGGCAGTATTTT
TRBJ1-4 | few | TRBV7-9 | TRBD1 | CASSPGGTVLEKLFF | TGTGCCAGCAGCCCAGGGGGGACCGTACTAGAAAAACTGTTTTTT
TRBJ1-2 | . | TRBV2 | . | CASRGDGGYTF | TGTGCCAGCAGGGGAGACGGTGGCTACACCTTC
TRBJ2-1 | . | TRBV27 | . | CASRSPGYNNEQFF | TGTGCCAGCAGGTCTCCAGGGTATAACAATGAGCAGTTCTTC
TRBJ2-3 | . | TRBV14 | TRBD2 | CASSRLAGGITDTQYF | TGTGCCAGCAGCCGGCTAGCGGGGGGGATCACAGATACGCAGTATTTT
TRBJ2-3 | once | TRBV9 | TRBD1 | CASSGGRDRAYF | TGTGCCAGCAGCGGAGGTCGGGACAGGGCTTATTTT
TRBJ2-3 | . | TRBV5-6 | . | CASSSLRGTQYF | TGTGCCAGCAGCTCGCTCCGGGGTACGCAGTATTTT
TRBJ2-1 | . | TRBV9 | TRBD2 | CASSVVGRGRVNEQFF | TGTGCCAGCAGCGTAGTCGGGCGGGGGAGGGTCAATGAGCAGTTCTTC
TRBJ1-3 | once | TRBV10-2 | TRBD1 | CASSEFGTGGQRYF | TGCGCCAGCAGTGAATTCGGGACAGGGGGCCAGAGGTATTTT
TRBJ1-1 | few | TRBV2 | TRBD1 | CASTKDRAENTEAFF | TGTGCCAGCACCAAAGACAGGGCCGAGAACACTGAAGCTTTCTTT
TRBJ2-2 | . | TRBV6-4 | . | CASSLAMNTGELFF | TGTGCCAGCAGTCTAGCGATGAACACCGGGGAGCTGTTTTTT
TRBJ1-3 | . | TRBV9 | . | CASSSRQDRSGNTIYF | TGTGCCAGCAGCTCTCGACAGGACCGCTCTGGAAACACCATATATTTT
TRBJ2-2 | . | TRBV5-5 | TRBD2 | CASSGTSGSPGELFF | TGTGCCAGCAGCGGGACTAGCGGGTCACCGGGGGAGCTGTTTTTT
TRBJ2-7 | once | TRBV9 | . | CASSAHLASYEQYF | TGTGCCAGCAGCGCCCATCTAGCCTCGTACGAGCAGTACTTC
TRBJ2-2 | once | TRBV19 | . | CASSQYSGELFF | TGTGCCAGTAGTCAGTATTCCGGGGAGCTGTTTTTT
TRBJ2-1 | . | TRBV4-1 | TRBD2 | CASSQGGIAGGHYNEQFF | TGCGCCAGCAGCCAAGGGGGTATAGCGGGGGGCCACTACAATGAGCAGTTCTTC
TRBJ1-4 | . | TRBV7-6 | . | CASSLESRGRAGNEKLFF | TGTGCCAGCAGCTTAGAATCAAGGGGGAGGGCTGGGAATGAAAAACTGTTTTTT
TRBJ2-6 | . | TRBV6-4 | . | CASSDSGLSGANVLTF | TGTGCCAGCAGTGACTCGGGACTCTCTGGGGCCAACGTCCTGACTTTC
TRBJ1-1 | . | TRBV25-1 | TRBD1 | CASSETGGRTEAFF | TGTGCCAGTTCAGAGACAGGGGGCAGAACTGAAGCTTTCTTT
TRBJ2-2 | . | TRBV19 | . | CASSIRVRNTGELFF | TGTGCCAGTAGTATCCGGGTCCGGAACACCGGGGAGCTGTTTTTT
TRBJ2-5 | . | TRBV5-4 | TRBD1 | CASSSGPGQGAGETQYF | TGTGCCAGCAGCTCGGGTCCGGGACAGGGGGCCGGTGAGACCCAGTACTTC
TRBJ2-7 | . | TRBV11-1 | TRBD1 | CASRRRDSTYEQYF | TGTGCCAGCAGGCGCCGGGACAGTACCTACGAGCAGTACTTC
TRBJ2-7 | . | TRBV5-6 | . | CASTREPSGAYEQYF | TGTGCCAGCACCCGAGAGCCTTCAGGGGCTTACGAGCAGTACTTC
TRBJ2-1 | . | TRBV5-1 | TRBD1 | CASSPPPGQGSKRSYNEQFF | TGCGCCAGCAGCCCTCCCCCGGGACAGGGGAGTAAGAGGTCCTACAATGAGCAGTTCTTC
TRBJ2-3 | . | TRBV11-2 | TRBD1 | CASSLGQGSTDTQYF | TGTGCCAGCAGCTTAGGACAGGGAAGCACAGATACGCAGTATTTT
TRBJ2-3 | . | TRBV10-3 | . | CAIRTGEGGLTDTQYF | TGTGCCATCCGGACCGGGGAGGGGGGGCTCACAGATACGCAGTATTTT
TRBJ2-5 | . | TRBV5-4 | TRBD1 | CASSWTGGGETQYF | TGTGCCAGCAGCTGGACAGGGGGCGGTGAGACCCAGTACTTC
TRBJ2-7 | . | TRBV7-9 | . | CSSSSDTYEQYF | TGTTCCAGCAGCTCGGACACCTACGAGCAGTACTTC
TRBJ1-5 | once | TRBV19 | TRBD1 | CASSETGGNQPQHF | TGTGCCAGTAGTGAAACAGGGGGCAATCAGCCCCAGCATTTT